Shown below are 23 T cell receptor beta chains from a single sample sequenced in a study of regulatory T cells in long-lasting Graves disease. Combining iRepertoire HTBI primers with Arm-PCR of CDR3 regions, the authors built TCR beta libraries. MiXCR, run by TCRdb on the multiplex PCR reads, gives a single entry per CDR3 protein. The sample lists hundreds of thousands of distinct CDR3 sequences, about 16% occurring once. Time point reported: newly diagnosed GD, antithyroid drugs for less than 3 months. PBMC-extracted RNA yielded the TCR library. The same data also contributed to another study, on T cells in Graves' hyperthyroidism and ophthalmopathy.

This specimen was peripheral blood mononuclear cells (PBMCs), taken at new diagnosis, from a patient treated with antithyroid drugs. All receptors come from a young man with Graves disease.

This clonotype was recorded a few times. The CDR3 sequence is CASSLGSGSLYGYTF. The CDR3 DNA is TGTGCCAGCAGCTTGGGTTCGGGTTCGCTCTATGGCTACACCTTC. The V call is TRBV5-6, the J call TRBJ1-2; no firm D call. This CDR3 has 15 amino acids. Trimming left V 0 bases short and J 4 bases short, with 13 bases between. From germline, CDR1 is SGHDT and CDR2 YYEEEE.

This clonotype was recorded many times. CDR3 in amino acids: CSAIHTQGATEAFF. As DNA, the CDR3 is TGCAGTGCTATACACACACAGGGGGCAACTGAAGCTTTCTTT. The J gene is TRBJ1-1, the V gene TRBV20-1; 9 bases line up with TRBD1. Germline CDR1 is DFQATT and CDR2 is SNEGSKA (reference sequence). The CDR3 totals 14 residues. Unmatched junction bases numbered 8, after V lost 4 bases and J lost 5 bases.

Here the CDR3 DNA reads TGCGCCAGCAGCCATTACACCGGGCACTCCTACGAGCAGTACTTC. Its protein is CASSHYTGHSYEQYF. The chain couples TRBV4-3 to TRBJ2-7; D call uncertain. V lost 3 bases, J lost 0 bases, and 12 bases lay in between. This CDR3 comprises 15 residues. CDR1 LGHNA and CDR2 YSLEER come from the germline V gene.

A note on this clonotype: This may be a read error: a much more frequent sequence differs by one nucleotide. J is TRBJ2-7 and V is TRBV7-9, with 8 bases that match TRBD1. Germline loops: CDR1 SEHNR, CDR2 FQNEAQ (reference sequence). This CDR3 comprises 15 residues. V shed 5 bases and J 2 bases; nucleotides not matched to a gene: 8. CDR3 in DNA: TGTGCCAGCAGCGAGGGACAGGTGACGCCCTACGAGCAGTACTTC. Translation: CASSEGQVTPYEQYF.

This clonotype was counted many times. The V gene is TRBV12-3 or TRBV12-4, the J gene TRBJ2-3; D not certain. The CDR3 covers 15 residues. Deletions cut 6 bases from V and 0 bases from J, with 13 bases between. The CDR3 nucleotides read TGTGCCAGCAGCCCCTTGCTGGGAAGCACAGATACGCAGTATTTT. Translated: CASSPLLGSTDTQYF.

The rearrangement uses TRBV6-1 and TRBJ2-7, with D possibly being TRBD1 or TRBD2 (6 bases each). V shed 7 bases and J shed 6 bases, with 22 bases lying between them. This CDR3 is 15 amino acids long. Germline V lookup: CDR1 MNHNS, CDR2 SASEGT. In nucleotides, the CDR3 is TGTGCCAGCAACAACGGCGGCAGGGGAGGAATCGAGCAGTACTTC. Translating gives CASNNGGRGGIEQYF.

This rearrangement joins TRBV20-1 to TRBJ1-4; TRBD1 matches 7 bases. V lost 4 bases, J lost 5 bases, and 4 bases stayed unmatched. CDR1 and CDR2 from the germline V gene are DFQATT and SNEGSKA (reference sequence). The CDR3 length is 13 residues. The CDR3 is CSAKGTENEKLFF. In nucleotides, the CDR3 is TGCAGTGCTAAAGGGACAGAAAATGAAAAACTGTTTTTT.

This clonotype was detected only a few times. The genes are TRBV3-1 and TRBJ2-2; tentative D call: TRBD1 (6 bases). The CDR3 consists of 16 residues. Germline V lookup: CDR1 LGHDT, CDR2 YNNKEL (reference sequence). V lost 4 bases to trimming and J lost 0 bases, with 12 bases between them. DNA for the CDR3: TGTGCCAGCAGCCGAGAGGCAGGGGCGAACACCGGGGAGCTGTTTTTT. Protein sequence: CASSREAGANTGELFF.

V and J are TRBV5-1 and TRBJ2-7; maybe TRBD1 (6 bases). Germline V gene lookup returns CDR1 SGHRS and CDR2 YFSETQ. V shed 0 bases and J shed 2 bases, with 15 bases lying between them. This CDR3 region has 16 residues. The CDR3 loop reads CASSLGAGAETYEQYF. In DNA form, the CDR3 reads TGCGCCAGCAGCTTGGGAGCAGGGGCTGAAACCTACGAGCAGTACTTC.

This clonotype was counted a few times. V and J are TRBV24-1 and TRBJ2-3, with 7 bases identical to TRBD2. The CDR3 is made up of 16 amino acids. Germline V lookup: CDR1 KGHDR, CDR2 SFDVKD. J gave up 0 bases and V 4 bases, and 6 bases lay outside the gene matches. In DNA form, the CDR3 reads TGTGCCACCAGTGACCGCGGGGGAGTTAGCACAGATACGCAGTATTTT. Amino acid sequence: CATSDRGGVSTDTQYF.

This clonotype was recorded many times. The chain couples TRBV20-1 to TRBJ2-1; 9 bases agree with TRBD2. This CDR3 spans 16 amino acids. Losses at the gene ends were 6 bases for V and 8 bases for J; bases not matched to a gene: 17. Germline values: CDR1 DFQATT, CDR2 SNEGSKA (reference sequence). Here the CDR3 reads CSAEDYSGSFRDEQFF. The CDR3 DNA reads TGCAGTGCGGAAGATTATAGCGGGAGCTTTCGCGATGAGCAGTTCTTC.

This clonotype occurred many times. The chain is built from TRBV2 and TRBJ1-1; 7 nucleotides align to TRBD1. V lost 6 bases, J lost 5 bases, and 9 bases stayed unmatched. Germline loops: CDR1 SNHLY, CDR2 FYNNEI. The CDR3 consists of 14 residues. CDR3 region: CASSRGGKGTEAFF. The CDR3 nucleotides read TGTGCCAGCAGCCGAGGGGGCAAGGGGACTGAAGCTTTCTTT.

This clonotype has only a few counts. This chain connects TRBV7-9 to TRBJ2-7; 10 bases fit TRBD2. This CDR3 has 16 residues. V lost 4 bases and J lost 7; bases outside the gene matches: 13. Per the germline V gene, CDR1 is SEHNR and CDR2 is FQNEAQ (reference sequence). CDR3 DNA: TGTGCCAGCAGCTCATGGACTAGCGGCACCCACGTGGAGCAGTACTTC. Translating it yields CASSSWTSGTHVEQYF.

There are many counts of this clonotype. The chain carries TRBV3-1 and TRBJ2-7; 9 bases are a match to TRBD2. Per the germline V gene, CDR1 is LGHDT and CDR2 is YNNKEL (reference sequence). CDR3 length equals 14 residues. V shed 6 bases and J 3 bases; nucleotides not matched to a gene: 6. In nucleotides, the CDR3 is TGTGCCAGCAGACCTGGACTAGCGATCTACGAGCAGTACTTC. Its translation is CASRPGLAIYEQYF.

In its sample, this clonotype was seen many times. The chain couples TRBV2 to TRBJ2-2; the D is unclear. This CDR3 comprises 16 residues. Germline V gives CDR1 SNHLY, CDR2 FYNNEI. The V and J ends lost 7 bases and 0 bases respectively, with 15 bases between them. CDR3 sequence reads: CASMSPVETNTGELFF. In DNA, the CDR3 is TGTGCCAGCATGAGTCCAGTAGAGACGAACACCGGGGAGCTGTTTTTT. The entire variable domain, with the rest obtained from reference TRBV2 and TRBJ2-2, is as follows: EPEVTQTPSHQVTQMGQEVILRCVPISNHLYFYWYRQILGQKVEFLVSFYNNEISEKSEIFDDQFSVERPDGSNFTLKIRSTKLEDSAMYFCASMSPVETNTGELFFGEGSRLTVL.

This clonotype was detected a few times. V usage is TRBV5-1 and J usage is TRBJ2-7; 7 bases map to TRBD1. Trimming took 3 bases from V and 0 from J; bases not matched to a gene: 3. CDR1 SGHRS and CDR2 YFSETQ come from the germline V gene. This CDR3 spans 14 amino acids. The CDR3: CASSWTGNSYEQYF. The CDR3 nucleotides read TGCGCCAGCAGCTGGACAGGCAACTCCTACGAGCAGTACTTC.

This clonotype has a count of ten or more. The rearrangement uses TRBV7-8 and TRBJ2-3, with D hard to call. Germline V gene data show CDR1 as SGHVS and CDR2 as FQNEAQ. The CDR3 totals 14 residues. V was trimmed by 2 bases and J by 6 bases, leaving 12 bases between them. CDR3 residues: CASSLTASGDTQYF. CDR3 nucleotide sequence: TGTGCCAGCAGCTTAACAGCGAGTGGGGATACGCAGTATTTT.

The CDR3, as DNA: TGTGCCAGCTCACCACTGACAGACATAGCCAAAAACATTCAGTACTTC. Its protein is CASSPLTDIAKNIQYF. The gene calls are TRBV18 and TRBJ2-4, with D possibly TRBD1 on 5 matching bases. Germline lookup yields CDR1 KGHSH and CDR2 LQKENI. V was clipped by 1 base and J by 0 bases, with 10 bases between them. This CDR3 comprises 16 residues.

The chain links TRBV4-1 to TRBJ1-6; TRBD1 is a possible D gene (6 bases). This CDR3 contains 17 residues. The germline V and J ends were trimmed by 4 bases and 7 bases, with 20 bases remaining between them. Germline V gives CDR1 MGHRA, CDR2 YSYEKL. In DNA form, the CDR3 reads TGCGCCAGCAGCCCGAGCCCCGCAGGGGTTAGGAATTCACCCCTCCACTTT. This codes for CASSPSPAGVRNSPLHF.

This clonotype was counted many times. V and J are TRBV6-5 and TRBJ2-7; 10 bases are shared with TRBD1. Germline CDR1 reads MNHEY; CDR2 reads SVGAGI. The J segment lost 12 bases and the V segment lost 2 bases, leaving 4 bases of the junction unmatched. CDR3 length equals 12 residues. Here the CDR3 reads CASSYRGQGMYF. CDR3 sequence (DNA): TGTGCCAGCAGTTACAGGGGACAGGGGATGTACTTC.

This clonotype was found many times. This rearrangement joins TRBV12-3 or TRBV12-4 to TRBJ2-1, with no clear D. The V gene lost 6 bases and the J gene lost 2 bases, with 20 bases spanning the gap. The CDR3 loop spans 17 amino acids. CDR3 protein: CASSHPSQVTPYNEQFF. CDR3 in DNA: TGTGCCAGCAGCCACCCCTCCCAGGTTACACCCTACAATGAGCAGTTCTTC.

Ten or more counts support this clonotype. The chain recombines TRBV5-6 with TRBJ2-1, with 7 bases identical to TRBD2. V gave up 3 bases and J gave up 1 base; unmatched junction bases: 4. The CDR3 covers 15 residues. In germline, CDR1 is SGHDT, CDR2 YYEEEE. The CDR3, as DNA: TGTGCCAGCAGCTCCCGGGGGGTATCCTACAATGAGCAGTTCTTC. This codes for CASSSRGVSYNEQFF. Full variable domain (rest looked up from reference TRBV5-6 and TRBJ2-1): DAGVTQSPTHLIKTRGQQVTLRCSPKSGHDTVSWYQQALGQGPQFIFQYYEEEERQRGNFPDRFSGHQFPNYSSELNVNALLLGDSALYLCASSSRGVSYNEQFFGPGTRLTVL.

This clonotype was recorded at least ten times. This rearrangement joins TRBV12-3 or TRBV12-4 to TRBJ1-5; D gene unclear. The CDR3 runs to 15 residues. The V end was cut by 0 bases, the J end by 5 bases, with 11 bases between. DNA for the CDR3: TGTGCCAGCAGTTTAGCCGGCCGGGGAGATCAGCCCCAGCATTTT. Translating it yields CASSLAGRGDQPQHF.